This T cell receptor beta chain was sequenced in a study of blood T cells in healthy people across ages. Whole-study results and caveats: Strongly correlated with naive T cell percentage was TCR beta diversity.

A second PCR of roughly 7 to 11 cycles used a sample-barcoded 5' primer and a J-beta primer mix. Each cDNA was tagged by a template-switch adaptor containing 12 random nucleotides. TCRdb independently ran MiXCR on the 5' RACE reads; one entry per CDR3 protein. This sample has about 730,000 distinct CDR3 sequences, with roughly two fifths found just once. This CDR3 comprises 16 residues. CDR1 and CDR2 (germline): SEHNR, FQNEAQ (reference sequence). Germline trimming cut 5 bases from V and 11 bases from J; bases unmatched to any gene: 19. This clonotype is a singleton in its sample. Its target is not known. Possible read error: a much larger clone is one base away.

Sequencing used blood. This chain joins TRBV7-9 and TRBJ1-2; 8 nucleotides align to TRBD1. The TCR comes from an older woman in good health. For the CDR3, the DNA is TGTGCCAGCAGCCGGGACAGGCGGCGAGAGGTAGCGAGGTACACCTTC. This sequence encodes CASSRDRRREVARYTF.